The 10 T cell receptor beta chains in this list originate from one sample, sequenced in a study of spatial heterogeneity in lung cancer (dated by TCRdb to between 2019 and 2020). Per the publication, the time point label means: sample taken at primary tumor resection. The library was produced with 5' RACE. Sequenced on a NextSeq 500. TCRdb reworked the public reads: Q25 trimming with fastp, MiXCR clone assembly, productive beta chains retained. Identical CDR3 protein sequences are pooled into one entry, listed with their most common genes and DNA. The table for this sample lists 35,000 to 55,000 distinct CDR3 sequences; 6.5% to 7% of them were counted only once. 43% of the sample is in the top ten clones. The material was PBMCs, obtained at surgery. The receptors were sampled from a female donor with early-stage non-small cell lung cancer.

This clonotype appeared a few times. The chain recombines TRBV5-8 with TRBJ2-5; D is tentatively TRBD1 or TRBD2 (5 bases each). The V and J ends lost 1 base and 2 bases respectively, with 9 bases between them. The CDR3 is 14 residues long. Germline lookup yields CDR1 SGHTS and CDR2 YDEGEE. CDR3 region: CASSLLEGQETQYF. The CDR3 nucleotides are TGTGCCAGCAGCTTGCTTGAGGGGCAAGAGACCCAGTACTTC.

This clonotype was seen a handful of times. J is TRBJ1-6 and V is TRBV20-1; D perhaps matches TRBD1 (5 bases). Germline CDR1 is DFQATT and CDR2 is SNEGSKA (reference sequence). CDR3 size: 12 residues. V was clipped by 5 bases and J by 7 bases, with 9 bases between them. DNA of the CDR3: TGCAGTGCTGAAAACAGGAATTCACCCCTCCACTTT. This gives the protein CSAENRNSPLHF.

This clonotype was recorded many times. V and J are TRBV5-5 and TRBJ1-2; D remains ambiguous. Deletions cut 4 bases from V and 2 bases from J, with 6 bases between. This CDR3 comprises 12 residues. Germline values: CDR1 SGHKS, CDR2 YYEKEE (reference sequence). In nucleotides, the CDR3 is TGTGCCAGCAGCGGGGAGAACTATGGCTACACCTTC. It encodes CASSGENYGYTF.

This clonotype was counted ten times or more. V gene TRBV5-1 combines with J gene TRBJ1-2, with 11 bases aligning to TRBD1. V lost 4 bases, J lost 8 bases, and 7 bases stayed unmatched. The V gene's germline CDR1 is SGHRS and CDR2 YFSETQ. The CDR3 covers 14 residues. CDR3 DNA sequence: TGCGCCAGCAGCCGAGGACAGGGGGCGCCGGGCTACACCTTC. It translates to CASSRGQGAPGYTF.

This clonotype has only a few counts. The chain employs TRBV12-3 or TRBV12-4 and TRBJ2-1; 7 bases are shared with TRBD1. This CDR3 is built from 15 residues. V dropped 5 bases and J dropped 6; count of bases not matched to a gene: 10. As DNA, the CDR3 is TGTGCCAGCAGTCTGGGGACAGCGTCCCTCAATGAGCAGTTCTTC. Protein product: CASSLGTASLNEQFF.

This clonotype came up a few times. CDR3 bases: TGTGCCAGCAGCACTGGACGGAGCTCTGGAAACACCATATATTTT. Amino acid sequence: CASSTGRSSGNTIYF. The chain uses TRBV13 and TRBJ1-3, with unresolved D. The CDR3 covers 15 residues. Germline V gene sequence: CDR1 PRHDT, CDR2 FYEKMQ (reference sequence). Trimming removed 5 bases at V and 0 bases at J, with 11 bases between.

This clonotype was detected many times. V usage is TRBV15 and J usage is TRBJ2-3, with 10 bases matching TRBD2. This CDR3 has 16 amino acids. Germline-derived CDR1 and CDR2 are LNHNV and YYDKDF (reference sequence). V dropped 3 bases and J dropped 1; count of bases not matched to a gene: 4. Here the CDR3 reads CATSRRLAGRTDTQYF. The DNA for the CDR3 is TGTGCCACCAGCAGGCGACTAGCGGGCCGCACAGATACGCAGTATTTT. The variable domain in full, with the rest retrieved from reference TRBV15 and TRBJ2-3, is DAMVIQNPRYQVTQFGKPVTLSCSQTLNHNVMYWYQQKSSQAPKLLFHYYDKDFNNEADTPDNFQSRRPNTSFCFLDIRSPGLGDTAMYLCATSRRLAGRTDTQYFGPGTRLTVL.

This rearrangement joins TRBV7-2 to TRBJ1-4; TRBD1 aligns across 9 bases. Germline CDR1 SGHTA, CDR2 FQGNSA. The CDR3 extends over 14 amino acids. After removal of 5 bases from V and 8 bases from J, the junction contained 6 bases not matched to a gene. CDR3 sequence reads: CASSDRGTTEKLFF. The CDR3 region has the DNA TGTGCCAGCAGCGACAGGGGGACGACGGAAAAACTGTTTTTT.

This clonotype was detected ten times or more. This chain joins TRBV6-2 or TRBV6-3 and TRBJ1-3; a weak D match, TRBD1 (6 bases). Per the germline V gene, CDR1 is MNHEY and CDR2 is SVGEGT. CDR3 length: 15 residues. Trimming took off 5 bases at V and 0 bases at J, with 11 bases between the two ends. The CDR3 spells CASSPDRSSGNTIYF. Here the CDR3 DNA reads TGTGCCAGCAGTCCAGACAGGAGCTCTGGAAACACCATATATTTT.

This clonotype was detected a few times. This chain links TRBV27 with TRBJ2-5; TRBD1 is a possible D gene (5 bases). Deletions cut 5 bases from V and 5 bases from J, with 18 bases between. The germline V gene has CDR1 MNHEY and CDR2 SMNVEV (reference sequence). CDR3 length: 15 residues. CDR3 DNA: TGTGCCAGCAGTCATCAGGGTTCGTCCGTGGAGACCCAGTACTTC. The encoded protein is CASSHQGSSVETQYF.